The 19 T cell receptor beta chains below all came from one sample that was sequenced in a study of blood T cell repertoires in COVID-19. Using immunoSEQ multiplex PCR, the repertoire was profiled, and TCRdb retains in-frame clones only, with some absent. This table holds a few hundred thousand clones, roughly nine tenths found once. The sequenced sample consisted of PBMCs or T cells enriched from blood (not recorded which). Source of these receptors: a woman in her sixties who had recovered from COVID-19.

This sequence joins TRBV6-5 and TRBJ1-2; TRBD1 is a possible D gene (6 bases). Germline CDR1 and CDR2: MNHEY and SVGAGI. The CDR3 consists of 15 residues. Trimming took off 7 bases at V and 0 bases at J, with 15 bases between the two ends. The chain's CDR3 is CASTPDRKTNYGYTF. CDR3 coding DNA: TGTGCCAGCACCCCTGACAGGAAGACTAACTATGGCTACACCTTC.

DNA for the CDR3: TGTGCCAGCAGCGCTCCGGGACAGGGGCATGATAGTGGAAACATTCAGTACTTC. As protein: CASSAPGQGHDSGNIQYF. This chain joins TRBV21-1 and TRBJ2-4; the tabulated D call, TRBD1, remains unverified against the DNA. TRBV21-1 is shown as a pseudogene. This CDR3 is built from 18 residues.

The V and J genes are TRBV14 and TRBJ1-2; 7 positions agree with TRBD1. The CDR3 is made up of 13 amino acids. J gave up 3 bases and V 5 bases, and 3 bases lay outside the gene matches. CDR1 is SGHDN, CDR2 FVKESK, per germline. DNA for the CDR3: TGTGCCAGCAGCGTCGACAGGGACTATGGCTACACCTTC. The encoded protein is CASSVDRDYGYTF.

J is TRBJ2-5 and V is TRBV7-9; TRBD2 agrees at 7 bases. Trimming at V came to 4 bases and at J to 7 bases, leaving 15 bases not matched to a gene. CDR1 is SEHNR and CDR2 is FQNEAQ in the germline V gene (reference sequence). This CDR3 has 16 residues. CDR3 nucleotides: TGTGCCAGCAGCTCACCATTTAGGGAGGGCCCTGTGACCCAGTACTTC. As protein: CASSSPFREGPVTQYF.

CDR3 loop: CASSPGQVDGYTF. The CDR3 DNA reads TGTGCCAGCTCACCAGGACAGGTAGATGGCTACACCTTC. The V gene is TRBV18, the J gene TRBJ1-2; 7 bases line up with TRBD1. Germline-derived CDR1 and CDR2 are KGHSH and LQKENI. J was trimmed by 6 bases and V by 2 bases; bases with no gene match: 3. The length of the CDR3 is 13 residues.

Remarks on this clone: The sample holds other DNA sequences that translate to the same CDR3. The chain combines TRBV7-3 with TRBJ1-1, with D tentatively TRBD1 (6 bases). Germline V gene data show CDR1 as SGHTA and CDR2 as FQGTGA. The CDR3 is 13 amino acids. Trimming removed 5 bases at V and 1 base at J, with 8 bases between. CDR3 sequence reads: CASSPGQNTEAFF. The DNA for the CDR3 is TGTGCCAGCAGCCCGGGACAGAACACTGAAGCTTTCTTT.

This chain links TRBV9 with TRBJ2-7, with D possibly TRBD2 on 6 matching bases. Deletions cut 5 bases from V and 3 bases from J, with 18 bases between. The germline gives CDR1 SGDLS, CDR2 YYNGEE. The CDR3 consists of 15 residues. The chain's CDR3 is CASSASPGDFYEQYF. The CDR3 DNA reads TGTGCCAGCAGTGCATCCCCGGGGGACTTCTACGAGCAGTACTTC.

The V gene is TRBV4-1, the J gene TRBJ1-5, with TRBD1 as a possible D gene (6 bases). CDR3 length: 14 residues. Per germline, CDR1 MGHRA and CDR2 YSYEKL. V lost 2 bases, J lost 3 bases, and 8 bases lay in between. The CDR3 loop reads CASSQWDTNQPQHF. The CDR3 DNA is TGCGCCAGCAGCCAATGGGACACCAATCAGCCCCAGCATTTT.

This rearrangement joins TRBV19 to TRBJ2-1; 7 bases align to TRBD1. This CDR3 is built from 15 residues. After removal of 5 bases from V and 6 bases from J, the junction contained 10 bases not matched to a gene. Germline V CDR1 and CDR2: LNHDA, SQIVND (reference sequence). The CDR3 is CASSARQGLRNEQFF. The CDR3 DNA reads TGTGCCAGTAGTGCGAGACAGGGTCTTCGCAATGAGCAGTTCTTC. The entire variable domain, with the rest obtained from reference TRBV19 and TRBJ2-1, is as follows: DGGITQSPKYLFRKEGQNVTLSCEQNLNHDAMYWYRQDPGQGLRLIYYSQIVNDFQKGDIAEGYSVSREKKESFPLTVTSAQKNPTAFYLCASSARQGLRNEQFFGPGTRLTVL.

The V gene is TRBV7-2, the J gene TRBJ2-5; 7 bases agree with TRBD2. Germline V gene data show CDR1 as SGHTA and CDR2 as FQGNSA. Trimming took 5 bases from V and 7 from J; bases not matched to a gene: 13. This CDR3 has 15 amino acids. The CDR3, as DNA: TGTGCCAGCAGCCCAACACTAAATCCTAGCGGGACCCAGTACTTC. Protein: CASSPTLNPSGTQYF.

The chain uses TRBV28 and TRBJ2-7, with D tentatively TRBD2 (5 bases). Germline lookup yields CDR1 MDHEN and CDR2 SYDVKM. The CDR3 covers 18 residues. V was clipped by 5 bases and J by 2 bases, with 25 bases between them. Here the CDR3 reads CASSRFDPRGGLPYEQYF. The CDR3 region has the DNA TGTGCCAGCAGTCGTTTCGATCCTCGTGGCGGGCTCCCCTACGAGCAGTACTTC.

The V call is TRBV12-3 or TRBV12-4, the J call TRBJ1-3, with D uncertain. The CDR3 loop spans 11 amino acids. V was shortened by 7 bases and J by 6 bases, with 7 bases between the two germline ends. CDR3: CASTFLNTIYF. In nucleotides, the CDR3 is TGTGCCAGCACCTTCCTAAACACCATATATTTT.

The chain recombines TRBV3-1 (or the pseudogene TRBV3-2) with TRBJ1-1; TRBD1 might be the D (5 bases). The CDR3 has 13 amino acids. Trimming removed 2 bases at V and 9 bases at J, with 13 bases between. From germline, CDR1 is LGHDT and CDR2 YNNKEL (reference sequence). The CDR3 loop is CASSQNFGGKAFF. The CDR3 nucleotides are TGTGCCAGCAGCCAAAACTTCGGGGGAAAAGCTTTCTTT.

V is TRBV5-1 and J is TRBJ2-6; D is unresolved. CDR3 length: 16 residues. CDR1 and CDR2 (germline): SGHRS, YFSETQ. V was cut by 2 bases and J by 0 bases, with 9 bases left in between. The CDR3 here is CASSFAGNSGANVLTF. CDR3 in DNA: TGCGCCAGCAGCTTTGCAGGTAACTCTGGGGCCAACGTCCTGACTTTC.

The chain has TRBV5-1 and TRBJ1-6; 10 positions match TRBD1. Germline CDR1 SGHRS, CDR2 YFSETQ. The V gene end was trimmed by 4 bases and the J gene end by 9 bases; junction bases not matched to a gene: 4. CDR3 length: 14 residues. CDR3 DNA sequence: TGCGCCAGCAGCCGGGACAGGGGTAGTTCACCCCTCCACTTT. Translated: CASSRDRGSSPLHF.

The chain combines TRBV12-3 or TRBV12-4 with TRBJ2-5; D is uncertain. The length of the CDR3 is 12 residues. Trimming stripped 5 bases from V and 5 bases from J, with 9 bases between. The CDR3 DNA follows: TGTGCCAGCAGTCCCCCCCGGGAGACCCAGTACTTC. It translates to CASSPPRETQYF.

The CDR3 DNA sequence: TGTGCCAGCACCACGCGGGGGGGTCAGACCCAGTACTTC. Protein product: CASTTRGGQTQYF. The chain couples TRBV5-4 to TRBJ2-5; TRBD2 matches 9 bases. The CDR3 covers 13 residues. Germline lookup yields CDR1 SGHNT and CDR2 YYREEE (reference sequence). Germline trimming cut 6 bases from V and 6 bases from J; bases unmatched to any gene: 6.

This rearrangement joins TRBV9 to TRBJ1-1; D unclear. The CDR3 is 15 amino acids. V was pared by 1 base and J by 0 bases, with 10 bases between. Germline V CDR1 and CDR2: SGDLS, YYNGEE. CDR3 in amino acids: CASSVSAGMNTEAFF. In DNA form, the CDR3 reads TGTGCCAGCAGCGTAAGCGCGGGAATGAACACTGAAGCTTTCTTT.

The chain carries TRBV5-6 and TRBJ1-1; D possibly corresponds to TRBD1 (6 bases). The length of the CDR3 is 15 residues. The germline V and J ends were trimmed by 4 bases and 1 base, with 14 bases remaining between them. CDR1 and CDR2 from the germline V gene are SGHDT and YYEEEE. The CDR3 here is CASSPFDRPNTEAFF. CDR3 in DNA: TGTGCCAGCAGCCCTTTCGACAGGCCGAACACTGAAGCTTTCTTT.